Below, one T cell receptor beta chain is given with its context. Its antigen is undetermined. 5' RACE that incorporated UMI labels was used to prepare the TRB cDNA libraries. TCRdb reanalyzed the 5' RACE reads, giving one entry per CDR3 protein sequence and no DNA. Here the sample table reports tens of thousands of distinct CDR3 sequences. This entry is derived from a study of CXCR3-negative and CXCR3-positive naive CD8 T cells. General study results and limits: The study inferred TCR strength from TRB CDR3 properties and found comparable surface CD5 between naive subsets. TRBV-TRBJ usage was alike in naive CXCR3-negative and CXCR3-positive cells but differed in memory cells. Much lower diversity was found in memory CD8+ cells, while both naive subsets had comparably high diversity.

Source material: memory CD8+ T cells from blood. The receptor was isolated from a human donor in good health. Some clones in this sample may be carry-over from other donors' samples.

The CDR3 loop reads CSVSQGSSYNEQFF. The gene calls are TRBV29-1 and TRBJ2-1; the D call of TRBD1 rests on TCRdb alone, since no DNA is present to check it. Germline V lookup: CDR1 SQVTM, CDR2 ANQGSEA. This CDR3 has 14 amino acids.